Here is one T cell receptor beta chain with its context. Its antigen is not identified. These data are taken from a study of T cell responses to AZD1222 COVID-19 vaccine. The study, taken as a whole, reports: Receipt of two AZD1222 doses was followed by a rise in Spike-specific TCR breadth and depth.

Only in-frame clones appear in the TCRdb table, and some are missing; sequencing was by immunoSEQ multiplex PCR. The sample has tens of thousands of clones; 90% are singletons. This CDR3 is 14 amino acids long. Trimming stripped 6 bases from V and 4 bases from J, with 14 bases between. Germline CDR1 SNHLY, CDR2 FYNNEI. The sequence derives from an adult who received the AZD1222 COVID-19 vaccine. Sample: peripheral blood, taken 28 days after the second AZD1222 dose. The chain couples TRBV2 to TRBJ2-3; D might be TRBD1 (6 bases). The DNA of the CDR3 is TGTGCCAGCAGGAGGGGGAAGGGGTCAGATACGCAGTATTTT. The encoded protein is CASRRGKGSDTQYF.